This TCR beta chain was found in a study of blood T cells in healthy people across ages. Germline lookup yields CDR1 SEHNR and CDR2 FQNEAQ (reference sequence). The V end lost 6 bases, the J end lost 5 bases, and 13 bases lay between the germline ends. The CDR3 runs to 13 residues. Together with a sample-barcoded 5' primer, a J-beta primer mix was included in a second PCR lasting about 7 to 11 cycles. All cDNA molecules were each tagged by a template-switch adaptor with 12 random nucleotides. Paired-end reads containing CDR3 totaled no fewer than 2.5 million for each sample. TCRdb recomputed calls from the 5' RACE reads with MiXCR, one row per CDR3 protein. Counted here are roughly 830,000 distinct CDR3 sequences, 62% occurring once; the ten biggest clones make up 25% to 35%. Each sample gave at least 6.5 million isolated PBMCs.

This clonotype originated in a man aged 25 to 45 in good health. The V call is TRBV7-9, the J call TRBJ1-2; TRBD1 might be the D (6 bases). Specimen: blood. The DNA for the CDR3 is TGTGCCAGCAGGGGAGGAGGGACATATGGCTACACCTTC. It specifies CASRGGGTYGYTF.